Below are 31 T cell receptor beta chains sequenced from a single sample in a study of PD-1 blockade in classical Hodgkin lymphoma (dated by TCRdb to about 2020). The sample's time point, from its label and the paper: cycle 2 day 1 (C2D1) of nivolumab. Relapse after autologous stem cell transplantation had occurred in all trial patients, and cohorts A, B and C were distinguished by prior brentuximab vedotin exposure. The library was made by the immunoSEQ multiplex PCR assay. The table was pulled from immuneACCESS by TCRdb, which kept in-frame rearrangements only. Such tables lose some clones; where checked, under half of the loss comes from unresolved V genes, and the rest has no known cause. This sample gives about 43,000 clones in total; around 72% of them show up just once. 2.5% to 3% of the sample comes from the top ten. Material: peripheral blood mononuclear cells (PBMCs), obtained before the second cycle of nivolumab. All receptors come from a human donor with classical Hodgkin lymphoma.

The V and J genes are TRBV7-8 and TRBJ1-1, with D perhaps TRBD1 (6 bases). Germline V gene data show CDR1 as SGHVS and CDR2 as FQNEAQ. CDR3 length: 13 residues. Trimming stripped 5 bases from V and 11 bases from J, with 18 bases between. DNA for the CDR3: TGTGCCAGCAGCCCAGCCGAGGGGGGTTTGGCTTTCTTT. It is translated as CASSPAEGGLAFF.

The rearrangement uses TRBV6-5 and TRBJ2-7; D gene unclear. The CDR3 sequence is 13 residues long. Trimming pared 8 bases from V and 0 bases from J, leaving 11 bases between. Per germline, CDR1 MNHEY and CDR2 SVGAGI. In DNA form, the CDR3 reads TGTGCCAGCCGTACAGTGAGCTCCTACGAGCAGTACTTC. Amino acid sequence: CASRTVSSYEQYF.

The CDR3 spells CASSPELAGLGDTQYF. The CDR3 DNA follows: TGCGCCAGCAGCCCGGAACTAGCGGGTCTGGGGGATACGCAGTATTTT. The chain couples TRBV4-3 to TRBJ2-3; 9 nucleotides agree with TRBD2. The CDR3 runs 16 residues. Looked up from germline, CDR1 is LGHNA and CDR2 is YSLEER. The V segment lost 4 bases and the J segment 6 bases; nucleotides outside the gene matches: 11.

The chain uses TRBV7-9 and TRBJ2-1; no reliable D call. The V end was cut by 10 bases, the J end by 2 bases, with 18 bases between. From germline, CDR1 is SEHNR and CDR2 FQNEAQ (reference sequence). The CDR3 consists of 15 residues. The CDR3 reads CAIPSSRGAYNEQFF. The CDR3 nucleotides are TGTGCCATCCCCTCGAGCCGTGGGGCCTACAATGAGCAGTTCTTC.

The J gene is TRBJ2-3, the V gene TRBV2; TRBD2 agrees at 9 bases. Per germline, CDR1 SNHLY and CDR2 FYNNEI. CDR3 length: 17 residues. V shed 2 bases, J shed 4 bases, and the junction held 10 bases outside the gene matches. CDR3 amino acids: CASSESWASGGPDTQYF. The CDR3 DNA is TGTGCCAGCAGTGAATCTTGGGCCAGCGGGGGGCCAGATACGCAGTATTTT.

Only a few counts were recorded for this clone. As DNA, the CDR3 is TGTGCCAGTAGTGCCTTAGGCGGGGGGCTAGCTTCACCCCTCCACTTT. Protein product: CASSALGGGLASPLHF. This sequence joins TRBV19 and TRBJ1-6, with D possibly TRBD1 on 6 matching bases. Germline V gene data show CDR1 as LNHDA and CDR2 as SQIVND (reference sequence). V was pared by 5 bases and J by 9 bases, with 20 bases between. This CDR3 is 16 amino acids long.

The chain is built from TRBV30 and TRBJ2-1, with 9 bases that match TRBD2. The V and J ends lost 3 bases and 9 bases, in that order; junction bases with no gene match: 9. This CDR3 comprises 14 residues. Germline V gene lookup returns CDR1 GTSNPN and CDR2 SVGIG (reference sequence). The CDR3 here is CAWSKAGGGVEQFF. The CDR3 nucleotides read TGTGCCTGGAGCAAAGCGGGGGGCGGGGTTGAGCAGTTCTTC.

The chain recombines TRBV4-2 with TRBJ2-5, with 8 bases identical to TRBD2. The J call is in doubt because the DNA end fits TRBJ2-7 better. The CDR3 runs 15 residues. The germline gives CDR1 LGHNA, CDR2 YNFKEQ. The DNA of the CDR3 is TGTGCCAGCAGCCAAGGGTCTAGCGGGTCCTACGAGCAGTACTTC. Residues: CASSQGSSGSYEQYF.

The chain couples TRBV6-4 to TRBJ2-7; 11 positions match TRBD2. Germline trimming cut 5 bases from V and 4 bases from J; bases unmatched to any gene: 4. Germline assignment: CDR1 MRHNA and CDR2 SNTAGT. This CDR3 is 14 amino acids long. The CDR3, as DNA: TGTGCCAGCAGTCCTACTAGCGGGAGTTACGAGCAGTACTTC. This gives the protein CASSPTSGSYEQYF.

The genes are TRBV30 and TRBJ2-2, with TRBD1 matching 11 bases. J was trimmed by 4 bases and V by 4 bases; bases with no gene match: 5. Germline V lookup: CDR1 GTSNPN, CDR2 SVGIG (reference sequence). CDR3 length: 15 residues. The CDR3 DNA is TGTGCCTGGATGACCGGGACAGGGGGCACCGGGGAGCTGTTTTTT. Amino acid sequence: CAWMTGTGGTGELFF. The full variable domain, in which reference TRBV30 and TRBJ2-2 provide the parts outside the CDR3, is SQTIHQWPATLVQPVGSPLSLECTVEGTSNPNLYWYRQAAGRGLQLLFYSVGIGQISSEVPQNLSASRPQDRQFILSSKKLLLSDSGFYLCAWMTGTGGTGELFFGEGSRLTVL.

This clone has only a few counts. The chain recombines TRBV18 with TRBJ2-7; D not resolved. V lost 3 bases to trimming and J lost 6 bases, with 6 bases between them. CDR1 KGHSH and CDR2 LQKENI come from the germline V gene. The CDR3 spans 11 residues. The DNA of the CDR3 is TGTGCCAGCTCACCTGCTGGCGAGCAGTACTTC. Protein: CASSPAGEQYF.

The rearrangement joins TRBV6-5 to TRBJ1-1; 7 nucleotides line up with TRBD1. The CDR3 contains 15 residues. V lost 5 bases to trimming and J lost 0 bases; unmatched junction nucleotides: 6. Per the germline V gene, CDR1 is MNHEY and CDR2 is SVGAGI. CDR3 sequence (DNA): TGTGCCAGCAGTGCCCACAGGGGCATGAACACTGAAGCTTTCTTT. It is translated as CASSAHRGMNTEAFF.

The CDR3 sequence: CASSLKQPQHF. The CDR3 bases are TGTGCCAGCAGTTTGAAGCAGCCCCAGCATTTT. The genes are TRBV28 and TRBJ1-5; D is uncertain. CDR1 is MDHEN, CDR2 SYDVKM, per germline. This CDR3 is 11 amino acids long. V lost 3 bases to trimming and J lost 7 bases, with 4 bases between them.

Only a few counts were recorded for this clone. The chain employs TRBV9 and TRBJ2-7; D gene unclear. Trimming took off 0 bases at V and 3 bases at J, with 10 bases between the two ends. Per the germline V gene, CDR1 is SGDLS and CDR2 is YYNGEE. This CDR3 comprises 14 residues. The CDR3 spells CASSVGTADYEQYF. Written as DNA, the CDR3 is TGTGCCAGCAGCGTAGGTACGGCGGACTACGAGCAGTACTTC.

The sample holds one count of this clone. The chain couples TRBV11-2 to TRBJ1-2; D call uncertain. The germline CDR1 and CDR2 sequences are SGHAT and FQNNGV. The V end was cut by 3 bases, the J end by 4 bases, with 9 bases between. The CDR3 totals 13 residues. CDR3 nucleotides: TGTGCCAGCAGCTTTCTCTCAGCCTATGGCTACACCTTC. Translation: CASSFLSAYGYTF.

V gene TRBV2 combines with J gene TRBJ2-7; TRBD2 is a possible D gene (5 bases). The CDR3 has 12 amino acids. Germline V gene data show CDR1 as SNHLY and CDR2 as FYNNEI. Between the trimmed V and J ends, which lost 8 bases and 6 bases, there was a span of 14 bases. CDR3 in DNA: TGTGCCAGCGGCCTAGCAATCCGCGAGCAGTACTTC. Its translation is CASGLAIREQYF.

The CDR3 is CASSLDIVNSPLHF. The DNA for the CDR3 is TGTGCCAGCAGCTTGGACATCGTGAATTCACCCCTCCACTTT. The gene calls are TRBV5-4 and TRBJ1-6; D ambiguous. This CDR3 has 14 amino acids. In germline, CDR1 is SGHNT, CDR2 YYREEE (reference sequence). The V and J ends lost 0 bases and 7 bases respectively, with 8 bases between them. Combining the CDR3 with reference TRBV5-4 and TRBJ1-6 gives the whole variable domain ETGVTQSPTHLIKTRGQQVTLRCSSQSGHNTVSWYQQALGQGPQFIFQYYREEENGRGNFPPRFSGLQFPNYSSELNVNALELDDSALYLCASSLDIVNSPLHFGNGTRLTVT.

The chain couples TRBV19 to TRBJ2-7; D remains ambiguous. V was clipped by 9 bases and J by 5 bases, with 11 bases between them. The CDR3 is 11 amino acids. The germline gives CDR1 LNHDA, CDR2 SQIVND (reference sequence). CDR3 DNA sequence: TGTGCCAGGTCCCCCGCCCACGAGCAGTACTTC. Translating it yields CARSPAHEQYF.

The chain uses TRBV19 and TRBJ1-1; TRBD1 matches at 7 bases. With V trimmed by 1 base and J by 0 bases, 5 bases remained unmatched. This CDR3 is 16 amino acids long. The V gene's germline CDR1 is LNHDA and CDR2 SQIVND (reference sequence). As DNA, the CDR3 is TGTGCCAGTAGTATAGGTGGCAGGGGGTTGAACACTGAAGCTTTCTTT. Its protein is CASSIGGRGLNTEAFF.

V is TRBV5-3 and J is TRBJ1-4; possibly TRBD1 for D (5 bases). TRBV5-3 is an open reading frame, and its role is uncertain. This CDR3 spans 13 amino acids. V lost 3 bases and J 7 bases, leaving 10 bases between the germline ends. CDR3 region: CARSSGTAEKLFF. The CDR3 nucleotides are TGTGCCAGAAGCTCGGGGACCGCTGAAAAACTGTTTTTT.

In regard to this clone: A junction boundary mismatches the germline segment, possibly from a read error. This chain uses TRBV6-4 with TRBJ1-1; D gene uncertain. The V gene's germline CDR1 is MRHNA and CDR2 SNTAGT. The CDR3 totals 18 residues. The chain's CDR3 is CASCDRVPSAYFCTEAFF. The CDR3 DNA follows: TGTGCCAGCTGTGACCGGGTCCCATCCGCGTATTTCTGCACTGAAGCTTTCTTT.

A few counts support this clone. The J gene is TRBJ2-1, the V gene TRBV5-1; D not certain. The CDR3 contains 13 residues. The V gene lost 4 bases and the J gene lost 7 bases, with 12 bases spanning the gap. Germline-derived CDR1 and CDR2 are SGHRS and YFSETQ. CDR3 sequence: CASSRTVNNEQFF. CDR3 bases: TGCGCCAGCAGCCGCACGGTTAATAATGAGCAGTTCTTC.

The chain joins TRBV18 to TRBJ2-1; 7 bases map to TRBD2. Germline CDR1 and CDR2: KGHSH and LQKENI. This CDR3 comprises 17 residues. The J segment lost 3 bases and the V segment lost 0 bases, leaving 8 bases of the junction unmatched. CDR3 sequence: CASSPPRSSGNYNEQFF. The DNA of the CDR3 is TGTGCCAGCTCACCACCTCGGTCTAGCGGTAACTACAATGAGCAGTTCTTC.

This sequence joins TRBV6-5 and TRBJ1-1, with D hard to call. Between the trimmed V and J ends, which lost 0 bases and 0 bases, there was a span of 8 bases. The CDR3 spans 15 residues. The V gene's germline CDR1 is MNHEY and CDR2 SVGAGI. The CDR3, as DNA: TGTGCCAGCAGTTACTCGCCGGGGTTGAACACTGAAGCTTTCTTT. Translation gives CASSYSPGLNTEAFF.

The genes are TRBV27 and TRBJ1-5; D might be TRBD1 (6 bases). Trimming shortened V by 2 bases and J by 3 bases, and 11 bases separated the two germline ends. CDR1 and CDR2 from the germline V gene are MNHEY and SMNVEV (reference sequence). CDR3 length equals 15 residues. The CDR3 DNA reads as TGTGCCAGCAGTTTAACCACAGGGCTCAATCAGCCCCAGCATTTT. Amino acids: CASSLTTGLNQPQHF.

The chain carries TRBV9 and TRBJ1-1; no definite D call. Germline-derived CDR1 and CDR2 are SGDLS and YYNGEE. CDR3 length equals 14 residues. Trimming pared 0 bases from V and 0 bases from J, leaving 6 bases between. The CDR3 region is CASSVGHLNTEAFF. CDR3 nucleotides: TGTGCCAGCAGCGTAGGTCATTTGAACACTGAAGCTTTCTTT.

The chain links TRBV27 to TRBJ2-7, with D perhaps being TRBD1 or TRBD2 (5 bases each). This CDR3 contains 14 residues. V dropped 6 bases and J dropped 2 bases, with 14 bases sitting between them. Germline lookup yields CDR1 MNHEY and CDR2 SMNVEV (reference sequence). Here the CDR3 reads CASSQEGFAYEQYF. The CDR3, as DNA: TGTGCCAGCAGCCAAGAGGGGTTCGCCTACGAGCAGTACTTC.

The chain couples TRBV28 to TRBJ2-7; D might be TRBD1 (5 bases). This CDR3 region has 15 residues. V dropped 5 bases and J dropped 4 bases, with 18 bases sitting between them. Per germline, CDR1 MDHEN and CDR2 SYDVKM. The DNA of the CDR3 is TGTGCCAGCAGTCCCCTAAGGGGTAATACGTACGAGCAGTACTTC. It encodes CASSPLRGNTYEQYF.

About this clone itself: A read error may produce the germline difference seen at one junction end. The chain's CDR3 is CASSQELAGGPEAQYF. CDR3 DNA sequence: TGCGCCAGCAGCCAAGAATTAGCGGGGGGGCCAGAGGCCCAGTACTTC. The V call is TRBV4-3, the J call TRBJ2-5, with 11 bases fitting TRBD2. This CDR3 is 16 amino acids long. CDR1 and CDR2 from the germline V gene are LGHNA and YSLEER.

This clone was detected only a few times. The V and J genes are TRBV6-5 and TRBJ1-2; TRBD1 agrees at 10 bases. CDR3 size: 16 residues. The V gene end was trimmed by 1 base and the J gene end by 7 bases; junction bases not matched to a gene: 9. Germline lookup yields CDR1 MNHEY and CDR2 SVGAGI. CDR3 nucleotide sequence: TGTGCCAGCAGTTACTTTGGACAGGGGGAAGGATTTGGCTACACCTTC. Translation gives CASSYFGQGEGFGYTF.

The rearrangement links TRBV9 to TRBJ2-7; a possible D gene is TRBD2 (6 bases). Germline-derived CDR1 and CDR2 are SGDLS and YYNGEE. The CDR3 length is 16 residues. V lost 0 bases to trimming and J lost 3 bases, with 16 bases between them. CDR3 coding DNA: TGTGCCAGCAGCGTAGGGGGGGACCTGGTACACTACGAGCAGTACTTC. It codes for CASSVGGDLVHYEQYF.